This section outlines one T cell receptor beta chain sequence together with its context. The sequenced template was RNA, covering the TCR beta CDR3 region. Second-round multiplex PCR followed a first-round RT-PCR using HTBI primers. TCRdb itself ran the multiplex PCR reads through MiXCR, one entry per CDR3 protein. The sample yields over a million distinct CDR3 sequences, about 40% seen once. The CDR3 is 11 amino acids. The germline CDR1 and CDR2 sequences are GTSNPN and SVGIG (reference sequence). Trimming left V 0 bases short and J 8 bases short, with 7 bases between. The source of the sample is a study of Graves' ophthalmopathy and Graves' hyperthyroidism. The authors enrolled newly diagnosed hyperthyroidism patients aged 18 to 65 with under 2 months' duration.

This TCR was recovered from an adult man with Graves' hyperthyroidism. The material sequenced was peripheral blood or thyroid tissue (not recorded which). This rearrangement joins TRBV30 to TRBJ2-5; D possibly corresponds to TRBD2 (6 bases). CDR3 region: CAWSVAGTQYF. DNA for the CDR3: TGTGCCTGGAGTGTAGCGGGTACCCAGTACTTC.